The rows below give T cell receptor beta chains drawn from one sample of a study of CD8 T cells in Susac syndrome. TCRdb processed the immunoSEQ multiplex PCR reads anew with MiXCR; each CDR3 protein has one entry. Among just under 150,000 distinct CDR3 sequences, roughly 94% were seen once, and the ten largest hold approximately 0.08%. The sequencing input was CD4+ T cells from PBMCs. The receptors here all came from a human donor in good health. CDR3s include the opening cysteine and the closing phenylalanine or tryptophan. A D gene is named only where the DNA matches it firmly. Clone size, where shown, is once, few, many, or a class for clones that have expanded.

>.|.|TRBJ2-3|TRBV7-9|14
CASSSQDRTDTQYF
TGTGCCAGCAGCTCACAGGACCGCACAGATACGCAGTATTTT
>.|.|TRBJ2-7|TRBV5-4|15
CASSFGRQITYEQYF
TGTGCCAGCAGCTTCGGTCGTCAAATTACCTACGAGCAGTACTTC
>.|.|TRBJ1-5|TRBV3-1|15
CASSQDGDGGQPQHF
TGTGCCAGCAGCCAAGATGGGGACGGGGGTCAGCCCCAGCATTTT
>.|.|TRBJ1-2|TRBV5-4|12
CASSPLGEGYTF
TGTGCCAGCAGCCCACTGGGTGAGGGCTACACCTTC
>TRBD2|.|TRBJ2-7|TRBV3-1|15
CASSQAPAGEGEQYF
TGTGCCAGCAGCCAAGCCCCCGCGGGAGAGGGCGAGCAGTACTTC
>TRBD1|.|TRBJ1-2|TRBV29-1|12
CSADGTDYGYTF
TGCAGCGCCGACGGGACAGACTATGGCTACACCTTC
>.|.|TRBJ1-4|TRBV30|13
CAWSGTRNEKLFF
TGTGCCTGGAGCGGGACAAGGAATGAAAAACTGTTTTTT
>.|.|TRBJ2-7|TRBV29-1|13
CSVVTGWAYEQYF
TGCAGCGTTGTAACCGGGTGGGCCTACGAGCAGTACTTC
>TRBD2|.|TRBJ2-3|TRBV19|17
CASSRIGVAGGTDTQYF
TGTGCCAGTAGCCGTATAGGTGTGGCGGGAGGCACAGATACGCAGTATTTT
>.|few|TRBJ1-1|TRBV27|14
CASSPLGENTEAFF
TGTGCCAGCAGTCCCCTCGGGGAGAACACTGAAGCTTTCTTT
>.|.|TRBJ2-5|TRBV3-1|15
CASSQSQVSQETQYF
TGTGCCAGCAGCCAATCTCAAGTGTCTCAAGAGACCCAGTACTTC
>.|.|TRBJ1-2|TRBV27|14
CASSFNDRNSGYTF
TGTGCCAGCAGTTTCAACGACAGGAATAGTGGCTACACCTTC
>.|.|TRBJ2-1|TRBV30|12
CAWSFSRGEQFF
TGTGCCTGGAGTTTTTCCCGGGGTGAGCAGTTCTTC
>.|.|TRBJ2-5|TRBV20-1|13
CSATGGNQETQYF
TGCAGTGCTACAGGGGGGAACCAAGAGACCCAGTACTTC
>TRBD1|.|TRBJ2-7|TRBV12-3/TRBV12-4|14
CASSLGGGPYEQYF
TGTGCCAGCAGTTTAGGAGGGGGCCCCTACGAGCAGTACTTC
>TRBD1|.|TRBJ2-7|TRBV29-1|14
CSVAKGQPRYEQYF
TGCAGCGTTGCAAAGGGACAGCCTCGCTACGAGCAGTACTTC
>.|.|TRBJ2-2|TRBV12-3/TRBV12-4|16
CASSLGGVTNTGELFF
TGTGCCAGCAGTTTAGGGGGGGTCACGAACACCGGGGAGCTGTTTTTT
>TRBD1|.|TRBJ2-1|TRBV18|15
CASSLRDRGPLEQFF
TGTGCCAGCTCACTCCGGGACAGGGGGCCTTTGGAGCAGTTCTTC
>.|.|TRBJ2-2|TRBV9|13
CASSVFPTGELFF
TGTGCCAGCAGCGTATTCCCCACCGGGGAGCTGTTTTTT
>.|.|TRBJ2-1|TRBV21-1|13
CASGASPYNEQFF
TGTGCCAGCGGGGCCTCTCCCTACAATGAGCAGTTCTTC
>.|.|TRBJ1-5|TRBV29-1|16
CSALVAGPPGNQPQHF
TGCAGCGCCTTAGTGGCAGGGCCCCCGGGCAATCAGCCCCAGCATTTT
>.|.|TRBJ2-4|TRBV18|14
CASSPGDSRNIQYF
TGTGCCAGCTCACCAGGAGACTCCCGAAACATTCAGTACTTC
>TRBD1|.|TRBJ2-5|TRBV27|13
CASQQGSGETQYF
TGTGCCAGCCAACAGGGGAGCGGTGAGACCCAGTACTTC
>.|.|TRBJ2-6|TRBV12-3/TRBV12-4|17
CASSGGGGLTGANVLTF
TGTGCCAGCAGCGGGGGAGGCGGCTTAACTGGGGCCAACGTCCTGACTTTC
>.|.|TRBJ2-7|TRBV28|13
CASSLGRDYEQYF
TGTGCCAGCAGTTTAGGTCGTGACTACGAGCAGTACTTC
>.|.|TRBJ2-7|TRBV27|16
CASSLSNRPRGDEQYF
TGTGCCAGCAGTTTATCAAACCGCCCGCGAGGAGACGAGCAGTACTTC
>.|.|TRBJ1-2|TRBV20-1|13
CSASLAQYYGYTF
TGCAGTGCTAGCCTGGCCCAGTACTATGGCTACACCTTC
>TRBD1|.|TRBJ1-5|TRBV12-3/TRBV12-4|16
CASRLGTGRMGQPQHF
TGTGCCAGCAGGCTAGGGACAGGGAGGATGGGCCAGCCCCAGCATTTT
>TRBD1|.|TRBJ2-7|TRBV19|13
CASTHRGSYEQYF
TGTGCCAGTACTCACAGGGGCTCCTACGAGCAGTACTTC
>TRBD2|.|TRBJ2-1|TRBV20-1|16
CSARTAGTSSYNEQFF
TGCAGTGCTAGGACAGCCGGGACTAGCTCCTACAATGAGCAGTTCTTC
>TRBD2|.|TRBJ2-7|TRBV7-2|15
CASSFGLAGGYEQYF
TGTGCCAGCAGCTTCGGACTAGCGGGGGGCTACGAGCAGTACTTC
>.|.|TRBJ1-2|TRBV3-1|14
CASSQHGGRGGYTF
TGTGCCAGCAGCCAACACGGGGGGCGCGGGGGCTACACCTTC
>.|.|TRBJ1-2|TRBV4-1|14
CASSQLPGSRGYTF
TGCGCCAGCAGCCAGTTACCAGGCTCCAGGGGCTACACCTTC
>.|.|TRBJ1-2|TRBV19|14
CASSLGRSLVGYTF
TGTGCCAGTAGTCTGGGAAGGTCTTTGGTTGGCTACACCTTC
>.|.|TRBJ1-1|TRBV3-1|14
CASSQDLVATEAFF
TGTGCCAGCAGCCAAGATCTTGTAGCCACTGAAGCTTTCTTT
>TRBD1|once|TRBJ1-1|TRBV18|16
CASSSTGDPNFTEAFF
TGTGCCAGCTCATCGACAGGGGACCCCAATTTTACTGAAGCTTTCTTT
>TRBD1|.|TRBJ1-2|TRBV18|15
CASSPPGTGGYGYTF
TGTGCCAGCTCACCCCCCGGGACAGGGGGGTATGGCTACACCTTC
>.|.|TRBJ1-3|TRBV5-4|14
CASSPASSGNTIYF
TGTGCCAGCAGCCCTGCCAGCTCTGGAAACACCATATATTTT
>TRBD1|.|TRBJ1-1|TRBV6-2/TRBV6-3|15
CASRRTGGAGTEAFF
TGTGCCAGCAGACGGACAGGGGGCGCCGGCACTGAAGCTTTCTTT
>.|.|TRBJ1-1|TRBV12-5|19
CASGLASKSAGYDHTEAFF
TGTGCTAGTGGTTTGGCGTCTAAATCAGCGGGATATGATCACACTGAAGCTTTCTTT
>TRBD1|.|TRBJ1-2|TRBV19|17
CASSIGGTGSIDYGYTF
TGTGCCAGTAGTATCGGGGGGACAGGGTCCATCGACTATGGCTACACCTTC
>.|.|TRBJ1-5|TRBV20-1|16
CSASSARGDSNQPQHF
TGCAGTGCTAGCTCAGCGCGGGGGGATAGCAATCAGCCCCAGCATTTT
>TRBD1|.|TRBJ1-5|TRBV3-1|15
CASSQTGAFNQPQHF
TGTGCCAGCAGCCAGACAGGGGCCTTCAATCAGCCCCAGCATTTT
>TRBD1|.|TRBJ1-1|TRBV2|13
CASRTGMNTEAFF
TGTGCCAGCAGGACAGGGATGAACACTGAAGCTTTCTTT
>.|once|TRBJ2-3|TRBV18|14
CASSVEFATDTQYF
TGTGCCAGCTCAGTCGAGTTTGCTACAGATACGCAGTATTTT
>TRBD2|.|TRBJ2-3|TRBV5-1|16
CASSLRTSGRSDTQYF
TGCGCCAGCAGCTTACGGACTAGCGGGAGGTCAGATACGCAGTATTTT
>.|few|TRBJ2-7|TRBV7-8|13
CASSGGIDYEQYF
TGTGCCAGCAGCGGGGGGATAGACTACGAGCAGTACTTC
>.|.|TRBJ2-7|TRBV6-1|14
CASSEQGLFNEQYF
TGTGCCAGCAGTGAACAAGGGTTATTCAACGAGCAGTACTTC
>.|.|TRBJ1-1|TRBV29-1|11
CSVRSNTEAFF
TGCAGCGTTCGTTCGAACACTGAAGCTTTCTTT
>TRBD2|.|TRBJ2-3|TRBV5-1|17
CASSAGLAAGSTDTQYF
TGCGCCAGCAGCGCGGGACTAGCGGCCGGAAGCACAGATACGCAGTATTTT
>TRBD1|.|TRBJ2-1|TRBV20-1|16
CSARGIGQGLYNEQFF
TGCAGTGCTAGAGGAATCGGACAGGGGTTGTACAATGAGCAGTTCTTC
>TRBD1|.|TRBJ2-7|TRBV5-1|14
CASTPAGDRGRQYF
TGCGCCAGCACCCCCGCCGGGGACAGGGGGCGGCAGTACTTC
>TRBD2|.|TRBJ2-3|TRBV7-9|17
CASSLTTAGGSTDTQYF
TGTGCCAGCAGCCTCACTACCGCGGGAGGATCCACAGATACGCAGTATTTT
>TRBD2|.|TRBJ2-1|TRBV5-4|15
CASSYWTSGRDEQFF
TGTGCCAGCAGCTATTGGACTAGCGGGAGAGATGAGCAGTTCTTC
>TRBD1|once|TRBJ1-1|TRBV10-3|13
CAISEDRETEAFF
TGTGCCATCAGTGAGGACAGGGAAACTGAAGCTTTCTTT
>.|.|TRBJ2-5|TRBV2|12
CASSEWLRVLYF
TGTGCCAGCAGTGAGTGGCTCAGGGTTCTCTACTTC
>.|.|TRBJ1-1|TRBV6-1|15
CASRPKEEWNTEAFF
TGTGCCAGCAGACCCAAGGAAGAGTGGAACACTGAAGCTTTCTTT
>.|.|TRBJ2-5|TRBV5-1|17
CASSLAVQGDVSETQYF
TGCGCCAGCAGCTTGGCGGTACAGGGAGACGTATCGGAGACCCAGTACTTC